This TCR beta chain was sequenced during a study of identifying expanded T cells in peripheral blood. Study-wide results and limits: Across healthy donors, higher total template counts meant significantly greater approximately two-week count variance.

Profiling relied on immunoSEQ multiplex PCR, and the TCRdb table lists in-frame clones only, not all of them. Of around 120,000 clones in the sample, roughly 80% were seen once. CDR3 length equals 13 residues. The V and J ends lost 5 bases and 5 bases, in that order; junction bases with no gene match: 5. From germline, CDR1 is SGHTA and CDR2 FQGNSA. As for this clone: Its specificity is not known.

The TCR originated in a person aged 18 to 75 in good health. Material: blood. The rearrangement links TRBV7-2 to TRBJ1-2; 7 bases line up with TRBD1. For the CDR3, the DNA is TGTGCCAGCAGCCCCGACAGGGAATATGGCTACACCTTC. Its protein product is CASSPDREYGYTF.